These T cell receptor beta chains were read from a single sample in a study of blood T cell repertoires in COVID-19. Method: immunoSEQ multiplex PCR; TCRdb's copy keeps in-frame clones and lacks some. The sample has some 300,000 clones, just under 90% seen once. The material sequenced was PBMCs or T cells enriched from blood (not recorded which). The source is a woman in her twenties or thirties who had recovered from COVID-19. Both conserved end residues are part of each CDR3. A D gene is named only where the DNA matches it firmly. The size of a clone is reported for some rows only, either as once, few or many, or as a class for expanded clones.

V gene: TRBV11-2; D gene: NA; J gene: TRBJ1-2; clone size: NA; CDR3 DNA: TGTGCCAGCAGCTTAGAGGGGAGTTACTATGGCTACACCTTC; CDR3 protein: CASSLEGSYYGYTF
V gene: TRBV3-1/TRBV3-2; D gene: NA; J gene: TRBJ2-5; clone size: NA; CDR3 DNA: TGTGCCAGCAGCCAAGATGAGCTAGCGCCCCAAGAGACCCAGTACTTC; CDR3 protein: CASSQDELAPQETQYF
V gene: TRBV6-5; D gene: NA; J gene: TRBJ1-6; clone size: NA; CDR3 DNA: TGTGCCAGCAGGACCGGGGTGGAGAGTTCACCCCTCCACTTT; CDR3 protein: CASRTGVESSPLHF
V gene: TRBV12-1; D gene: NA; J gene: TRBJ1-1; clone size: NA; CDR3 DNA: TGTGCCAGCAGCTTACAGGGGATCGGAACTGAAGCTTTCTTT; CDR3 protein: CASSLQGIGTEAFF
V gene: TRBV9; D gene: TRBD2; J gene: TRBJ2-7; clone size: once; CDR3 DNA: TGTGCCAGCAGCACAGCGGGGACCAGCGGCGAGGAGCAGTACTTC; CDR3 protein: CASSTAGTSGEEQYF
V gene: TRBV18; D gene: NA; J gene: TRBJ1-3; clone size: NA; CDR3 DNA: TGTGCCAGCTCACAGGGGCCATCTGGAAACACCATATATTTT; CDR3 protein: CASSQGPSGNTIYF
V gene: TRBV19; D gene: TRBD1; J gene: TRBJ1-4; clone size: NA; CDR3 DNA: TGTGCCAGTAGGAACAGGGGGCGCGTTGAAAAACTGTTTTTT; CDR3 protein: CASRNRGRVEKLFF
V gene: TRBV7-9; D gene: NA; J gene: TRBJ1-4; clone size: NA; CDR3 DNA: TGTGCCAGCAGCCCTTTACAGGGCCTGACCGAAAAACTGTTTTTT; CDR3 protein: CASSPLQGLTEKLFF
V gene: TRBV18; D gene: TRBD1; J gene: TRBJ1-1; clone size: few; CDR3 DNA: TGTGCCAGCTCATCGGACAGGGCCCGGGGCACTGAAGCTTTCTTT; CDR3 protein: CASSSDRARGTEAFF
V gene: TRBV28; D gene: NA; J gene: TRBJ1-2; clone size: few; CDR3 DNA: TGTGCCAGCAGTTTTCGGGAAAACTATGGCTACACCTTC; CDR3 protein: CASSFRENYGYTF
V gene: TRBV7-8; D gene: TRBD2; J gene: TRBJ2-7; clone size: NA; CDR3 DNA: TGTGCCAGCAGCTTCGTACAACTAGCGGGAGCTCCCGAGCAGTACTTC; CDR3 protein: CASSFVQLAGAPEQYF
V gene: TRBV13; D gene: NA; J gene: TRBJ2-2; clone size: NA; CDR3 DNA: TGTGCCAGCAGCCACGTCCGGGGGCGGGAGTACGCCGGGGAGCTGTTTTTT; CDR3 protein: CASSHVRGREYAGELFF
V gene: TRBV13; D gene: TRBD1; J gene: TRBJ1-1; clone size: NA; CDR3 DNA: TGTGCCAGCAGCCCACGCGACAGGGCCCAGGCCTTTGAAGCTTTCTTT; CDR3 protein: CASSPRDRAQAFEAFF
V gene: TRBV6-5; D gene: NA; J gene: TRBJ1-3; clone size: NA; CDR3 DNA: TGTGCCAGCAGTCCGGACGGGGTACGAGGAAACACCATATATTTT; CDR3 protein: CASSPDGVRGNTIYF
V gene: TRBV6-5; D gene: NA; J gene: TRBJ2-1; clone size: once; CDR3 DNA: TGTGCCAGCAGTTACTCTAGCGCAGAACCCTACAATGAGCAGTTCTTC; CDR3 protein: CASSYSSAEPYNEQFF
V gene: TRBV27; D gene: TRBD2; J gene: TRBJ2-5; clone size: NA; CDR3 DNA: TGTGCCAGCAGTTTAACGGGACTAGCGGGAGTTAGAAAAGAGACCCAGTACTTC; CDR3 protein: CASSLTGLAGVRKETQYF
V gene: TRBV4-1; D gene: TRBD1; J gene: TRBJ1-2; clone size: NA; CDR3 DNA: TGCGCCAGCAGCCAAGAATTGGGTAGGGGGCTAAACTATGGCTACACCTTC; CDR3 protein: CASSQELGRGLNYGYTF
V gene: TRBV27; D gene: TRBD2; J gene: TRBJ2-7; clone size: once; CDR3 DNA: TGTGCCAGCAGTTTGGCTAGCGGAGCCTACGAGCAGTACTTC; CDR3 protein: CASSLASGAYEQYF
V gene: TRBV19; D gene: TRBD2; J gene: TRBJ2-3; clone size: NA; CDR3 DNA: TGTGCCAGTAGACCGACTAGCGGGAGGACAGATACGCAGTATTTT; CDR3 protein: CASRPTSGRTDTQYF
V gene: TRBV19; D gene: TRBD1; J gene: TRBJ2-4; clone size: NA; CDR3 DNA: TGTGCCAGTAAACGGGACAGGGGGAACATTCAGTACTTC; CDR3 protein: CASKRDRGNIQYF
V gene: TRBV2; D gene: NA; J gene: TRBJ2-7; clone size: NA; CDR3 DNA: TGTGCCAGCAACTCAAACGTTTTAGTAGCCGAGCAGTACTTC; CDR3 protein: CASNSNVLVAEQYF
V gene: TRBV3-1/TRBV3-2; D gene: NA; J gene: TRBJ2-5; clone size: NA; CDR3 DNA: TGTGCCAGCAGCCAAACGGGAGCTTCCGAGACCCAGTACTTC; CDR3 protein: CASSQTGASETQYF
V gene: TRBV5-1; D gene: NA; J gene: TRBJ2-3; clone size: NA; CDR3 DNA: TGCGCCAGCAGCTTGCGGGGGTTTCAAGATACGCAGTATTTT; CDR3 protein: CASSLRGFQDTQYF
V gene: TRBV19; D gene: TRBD1; J gene: TRBJ1-1; clone size: NA; CDR3 DNA: TGTGCCAGTACCGCAGGGGGGACCATGAACACTGAAGCTTTCTTT; CDR3 protein: CASTAGGTMNTEAFF
V gene: TRBV28; D gene: TRBD2; J gene: TRBJ2-7; clone size: NA; CDR3 DNA: TGTGCCAGTGACCGCGGGGGCTCCTACGAGCAGTACTTC; CDR3 protein: CASDRGGSYEQYF
V gene: TRBV3-1/TRBV3-2; D gene: TRBD1; J gene: TRBJ1-1; clone size: NA; CDR3 DNA: TGTGCCAGCAGTCCCCGGGACAGGGCCACTGAAGCTTTCTTT; CDR3 protein: CASSPRDRATEAFF
V gene: TRBV4-1; D gene: TRBD1; J gene: TRBJ2-7; clone size: NA; CDR3 DNA: TGCGCCAGCAGCCCAACGACAGGGGGCGGCTACGAGCAGTACTTC; CDR3 protein: CASSPTTGGGYEQYF
V gene: TRBV19; D gene: NA; J gene: TRBJ1-6; clone size: NA; CDR3 DNA: TGTGCCAGTAGTATGTTGGTCAGGAATAATTCACCCCTCCACTTT; CDR3 protein: CASSMLVRNNSPLHF
V gene: TRBV27; D gene: TRBD2; J gene: TRBJ2-5; clone size: NA; CDR3 DNA: TGTGCCAGCAGCCAAGGGACTAGCGGACAAGAGACCCAGTACTTC; CDR3 protein: CASSQGTSGQETQYF
V gene: TRBV18; D gene: NA; J gene: TRBJ1-1; clone size: NA; CDR3 DNA: TGTGCCAGCTCACCAGGGGCGGTCAACACTGAAGCTTTCTTT; CDR3 protein: CASSPGAVNTEAFF
V gene: TRBV6-2/TRBV6-3; D gene: TRBD1; J gene: TRBJ2-7; clone size: NA; CDR3 DNA: TGTGCCAGCAGCCGACAGGGGGCTTTCGAGCAGTACTTC; CDR3 protein: CASSRQGAFEQYF
V gene: TRBV7-9; D gene: NA; J gene: TRBJ2-7; clone size: NA; CDR3 DNA: TGTGCCAGCAGCCTATCCCCCCCTTACGAGCAGTACTTC; CDR3 protein: CASSLSPPYEQYF
V gene: TRBV9; D gene: NA; J gene: TRBJ2-1; clone size: NA; CDR3 DNA: TGTGCCAGCAGCGGCGAGACAGGAAACAATGAGCAGTTCTTC; CDR3 protein: CASSGETGNNEQFF
V gene: TRBV7-2; D gene: TRBD1; J gene: TRBJ2-1; clone size: NA; CDR3 DNA: TGTGCCAGCAGCCCCGGACAGGGTTACAATGAGCAGTTCTTC; CDR3 protein: CASSPGQGYNEQFF
V gene: TRBV19; D gene: NA; J gene: TRBJ1-5; clone size: NA; CDR3 DNA: TGTGCCAGTAGTATACTTGGCCGTCGCACCAATCAGCCCCAGCATTTT; CDR3 protein: CASSILGRRTNQPQHF
V gene: TRBV14; D gene: NA; J gene: TRBJ2-7; clone size: many; CDR3 DNA: TGTGCCAGCAGCGTGCAGGGTTACGAGCAGTACTTC; CDR3 protein: CASSVQGYEQYF
V gene: TRBV6-4; D gene: NA; J gene: TRBJ2-7; clone size: NA; CDR3 DNA: TGTGCCAGCAGTGACTCGATTGGGAGCGAGCAGTACTTC; CDR3 protein: CASSDSIGSEQYF
V gene: TRBV19; D gene: TRBD1; J gene: TRBJ1-2; clone size: once; CDR3 DNA: TGTGCCAGTAGTGGACAGGGGCTATATGGCTACACCTTC; CDR3 protein: CASSGQGLYGYTF
V gene: TRBV14; D gene: NA; J gene: TRBJ1-3; clone size: NA; CDR3 DNA: TGTGCCAGCAGCCAAAGAACCCTGATCGACTGGAAAAACACCATATATTTT; CDR3 protein: CASSQRTLIDWKNTIYF
V gene: TRBV7-9; D gene: NA; J gene: TRBJ1-2; clone size: NA; CDR3 DNA: TGTGCCAGCAGCTTAGAGGTTCGGGGTGGCTACACCTTC; CDR3 protein: CASSLEVRGGYTF
V gene: TRBV19; D gene: TRBD1; J gene: TRBJ1-1; clone size: NA; CDR3 DNA: TGTGCCAGTAGTTCTACAGGGGGTGCGGAAGCTTTCTTT; CDR3 protein: CASSSTGGAEAFF
V gene: TRBV27; D gene: NA; J gene: TRBJ1-1; clone size: few; CDR3 DNA: TGTGCCAGCAGTTTAAGACCTAGATCTGAAGCTTTCTTT; CDR3 protein: CASSLRPRSEAFF
V gene: TRBV28; D gene: NA; J gene: TRBJ1-4; clone size: NA; CDR3 DNA: TGTGCCAGCAGTTTATCTCGGCAAGGACAGATATTAATTGCAACTAATGAAAAACTGTTTTTT; CDR3 protein: CASSLSRQGQILIATNEKLFF
V gene: TRBV15; D gene: NA; J gene: TRBJ2-1; clone size: NA; CDR3 DNA: TGTGCCACCAGCAGAGATCTCCCGGATGAGCAGTTCTTC; CDR3 protein: CATSRDLPDEQFF
V gene: TRBV27; D gene: TRBD1; J gene: TRBJ1-1; clone size: NA; CDR3 DNA: TGTGCCAGCAGTGTAATTCCCAGGGGGGTACGTACTGAAGCTTTCTTT; CDR3 protein: CASSVIPRGVRTEAFF
V gene: TRBV5-6; D gene: NA; J gene: TRBJ2-3; clone size: NA; CDR3 DNA: TGTGCCAGCAGCTTGGGGGCAGGGAGCACAGATACGCAGTATTTT; CDR3 protein: CASSLGAGSTDTQYF
V gene: TRBV4-1; D gene: TRBD1; J gene: TRBJ2-7; clone size: NA; CDR3 DNA: TGCGCCAGCAGCCCCCGGGACAGGGGATTCGGAGGGCAGTACTTC; CDR3 protein: CASSPRDRGFGGQYF
V gene: TRBV7-6; D gene: TRBD1; J gene: TRBJ2-7; clone size: NA; CDR3 DNA: TGTGCCAGCAGCTCCACAGGGGTCGAGCAGTACTTC; CDR3 protein: CASSSTGVEQYF
V gene: TRBV28; D gene: NA; J gene: TRBJ1-3; clone size: few; CDR3 DNA: TGTGCCAGCACCAGCGGCATAGACACCATATATTTT; CDR3 protein: CASTSGIDTIYF
V gene: TRBV27; D gene: TRBD2; J gene: TRBJ2-7; clone size: NA; CDR3 DNA: TGTGCCAGCAGTTTTGGACTAGCCGAGGGGGAGCAGTACTTC; CDR3 protein: CASSFGLAEGEQYF
V gene: TRBV7-9; D gene: NA; J gene: TRBJ2-5; clone size: NA; CDR3 DNA: TGTGCCAGCAGCTCTAACCTCGGCCAGGGTCAAGAGACCCAGTACTTC; CDR3 protein: CASSSNLGQGQETQYF
V gene: TRBV4-2; D gene: NA; J gene: TRBJ1-6; clone size: once; CDR3 DNA: TGTGCCAGCAGCCAAGATGCACAGAGCTCCTATAATTCACCCCTCCACTTT; CDR3 protein: CASSQDAQSSYNSPLHF
V gene: TRBV2; D gene: NA; J gene: TRBJ1-1; clone size: NA; CDR3 DNA: TGTGCCAGCAGCTATTCGTTGGTTGAAGCTTTCTTT; CDR3 protein: CASSYSLVEAFF
V gene: TRBV27; D gene: TRBD2; J gene: TRBJ2-1; clone size: NA; CDR3 DNA: TGTGCCAGCAGTTTATCCTGGGCTAGCGGGAGCTCCTACAATGAGCAGTTCTTC; CDR3 protein: CASSLSWASGSSYNEQFF
V gene: TRBV10-2; D gene: NA; J gene: TRBJ2-5; clone size: NA; CDR3 DNA: TGCGCCAGCAGTGAACAGATCCAAGAGACCCAGTACTTC; CDR3 protein: CASSEQIQETQYF
V gene: TRBV28; D gene: NA; J gene: TRBJ1-4; clone size: NA; CDR3 DNA: TGTGCCAGCAGGCGCGATGGCAGGGGAATAGCGGAAAAACTGTTTTTT; CDR3 protein: CASRRDGRGIAEKLFF
V gene: TRBV5-1; D gene: TRBD1; J gene: TRBJ1-1; clone size: once; CDR3 DNA: TGCGCCAGCAGCTTGAGCGGACAGGGTCGGGGCACTGAAGCTTTCTTT; CDR3 protein: CASSLSGQGRGTEAFF
V gene: TRBV5-1; D gene: TRBD2; J gene: TRBJ2-5; clone size: NA; CDR3 DNA: TGCGCCAGCGGCCCAGTTAGCGGGAGGGGAAAAGAGACCCAGTACTTC; CDR3 protein: CASGPVSGRGKETQYF
V gene: TRBV29-1; D gene: TRBD2; J gene: TRBJ2-1; clone size: NA; CDR3 DNA: TGCAGCGTCGCTCTAGCGGGAGGCTACAATGAGCAGTTCTTC; CDR3 protein: CSVALAGGYNEQFF